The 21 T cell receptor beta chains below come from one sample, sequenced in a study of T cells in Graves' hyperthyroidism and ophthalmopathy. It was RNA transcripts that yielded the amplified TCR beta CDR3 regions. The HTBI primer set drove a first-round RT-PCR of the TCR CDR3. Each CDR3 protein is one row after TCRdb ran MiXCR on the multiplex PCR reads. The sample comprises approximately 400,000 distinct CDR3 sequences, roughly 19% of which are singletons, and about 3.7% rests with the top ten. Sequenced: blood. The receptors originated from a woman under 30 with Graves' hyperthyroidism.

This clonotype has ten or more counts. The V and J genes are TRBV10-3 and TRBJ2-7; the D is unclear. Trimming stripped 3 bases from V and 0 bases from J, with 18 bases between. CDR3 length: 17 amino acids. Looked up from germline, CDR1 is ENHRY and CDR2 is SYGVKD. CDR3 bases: TGTGCCATCAGTGACCCCCTGTGGGGTGGATACTCCTACGAGCAGTACTTC. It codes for CAISDPLWGGYSYEQYF.

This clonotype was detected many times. CDR3 sequence (DNA): TGTGCCAGCAGCCCTAACAGGGAGGAGTACGAGCAGTACTTC. Amino acids: CASSPNREEYEQYF. The chain has TRBV7-2 and TRBJ2-7; the D call may be TRBD1 or TRBD2 (6 bases each). The CDR3 length is 14 residues. Looked up from germline, CDR1 is SGHTA and CDR2 is FQGNSA. Trimming took off 5 bases at V and 4 bases at J, with 15 bases between the two ends.

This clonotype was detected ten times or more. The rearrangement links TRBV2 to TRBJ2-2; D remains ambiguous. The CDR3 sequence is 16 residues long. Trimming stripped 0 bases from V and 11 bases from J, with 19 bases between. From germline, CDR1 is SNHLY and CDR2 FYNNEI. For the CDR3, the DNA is TGTGCCAGCAGTGAAGCCGCCCTACGCCCCGTTATTGAGCTGTTTTTT. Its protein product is CASSEAALRPVIELFF.

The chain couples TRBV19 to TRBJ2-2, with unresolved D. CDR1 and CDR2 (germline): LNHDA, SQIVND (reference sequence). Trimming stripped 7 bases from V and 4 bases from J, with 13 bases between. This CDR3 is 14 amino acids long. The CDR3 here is CASTLDGTTGELFF. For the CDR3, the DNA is TGTGCCAGTACCCTGGACGGTACCACCGGGGAGCTGTTTTTT.

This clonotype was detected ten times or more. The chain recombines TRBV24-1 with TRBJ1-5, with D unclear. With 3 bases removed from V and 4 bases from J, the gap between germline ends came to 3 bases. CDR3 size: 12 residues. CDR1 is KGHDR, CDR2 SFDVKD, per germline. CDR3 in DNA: TGTGCCACCAGTGATGTGAATCAGCCCCAGCATTTT. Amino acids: CATSDVNQPQHF.

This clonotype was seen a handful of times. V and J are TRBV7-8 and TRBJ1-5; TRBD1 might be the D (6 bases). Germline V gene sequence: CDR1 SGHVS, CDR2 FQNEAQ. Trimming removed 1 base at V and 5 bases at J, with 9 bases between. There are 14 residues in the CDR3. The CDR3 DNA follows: TGTGCCAGCAGCTTAGTTAGGGGGGATCAGCCCCAGCATTTT. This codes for CASSLVRGDQPQHF.

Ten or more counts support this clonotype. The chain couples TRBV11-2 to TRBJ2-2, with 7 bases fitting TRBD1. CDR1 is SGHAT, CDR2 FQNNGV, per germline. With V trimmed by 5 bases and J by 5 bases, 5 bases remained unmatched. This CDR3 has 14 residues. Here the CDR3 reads CASSNPTGTGELFF. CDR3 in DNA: TGTGCCAGCAGCAACCCGACAGGGACCGGGGAGCTGTTTTTT.

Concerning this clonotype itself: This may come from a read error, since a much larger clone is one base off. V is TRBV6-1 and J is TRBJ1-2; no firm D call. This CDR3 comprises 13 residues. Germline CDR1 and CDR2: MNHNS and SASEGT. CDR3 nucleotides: TGTGTCAGCAGTCCCCGGGAACTCTATGGCTACACCTTC. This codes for CVSSPRELYGYTF.

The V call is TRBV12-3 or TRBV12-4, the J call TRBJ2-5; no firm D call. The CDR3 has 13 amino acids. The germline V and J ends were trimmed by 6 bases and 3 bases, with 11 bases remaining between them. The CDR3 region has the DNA TGTGCCAGCAGGAAAGGAGTAGAAGAGACCCAGTACTTC. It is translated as CASRKGVEETQYF.

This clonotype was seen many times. CDR3 coding DNA: TGTGCCAGCAGCCGCCTTCGGATGGCATACCTGAGGATCAAGTCTGGCTACACCTTC. The encoded protein is CASSRLRMAYLRIKSGYTF. This sequence joins TRBV4-2 and TRBJ1-2; D call uncertain. The CDR3 contains 19 residues. V dropped 4 bases and J dropped 7 bases, with 31 bases sitting between them. CDR1 is LGHNA, CDR2 YNFKEQ, per germline.

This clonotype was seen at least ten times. CDR3 region: CASSLGWVYGYTF. DNA of the CDR3: TGTGCCAGCAGCTTAGGTTGGGTCTATGGCTACACCTTC. The chain carries TRBV7-9 and TRBJ1-2; D is undetermined. The germline V gene has CDR1 SEHNR and CDR2 FQNEAQ (reference sequence). V lost 1 base, J lost 4 bases, and 7 bases lay in between. The length of the CDR3 is 13 residues.

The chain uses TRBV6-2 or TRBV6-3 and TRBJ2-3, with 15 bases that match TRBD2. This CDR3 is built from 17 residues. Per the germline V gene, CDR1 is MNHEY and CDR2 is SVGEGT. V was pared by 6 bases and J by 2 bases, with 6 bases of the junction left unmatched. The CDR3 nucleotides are TGTGCCAGCAGGGGACTAGCGGGGGGCCGATACACAGATACGCAGTATTTT. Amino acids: CASRGLAGGRYTDTQYF.

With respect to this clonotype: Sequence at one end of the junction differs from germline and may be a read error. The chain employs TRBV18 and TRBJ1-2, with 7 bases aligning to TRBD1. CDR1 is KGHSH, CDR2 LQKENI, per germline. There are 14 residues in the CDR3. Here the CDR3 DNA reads TGTCCCAGCTCGCCGACAGGGCCCCCTTGGGGCTACACCTTC. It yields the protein CPSSPTGPPWGYTF.

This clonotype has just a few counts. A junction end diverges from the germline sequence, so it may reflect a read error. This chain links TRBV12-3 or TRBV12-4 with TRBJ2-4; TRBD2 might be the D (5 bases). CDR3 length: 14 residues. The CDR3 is CASSLNLAKNIKYF. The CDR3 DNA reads TGTGCCAGCAGCCTGAATCTAGCCAAAAACATTAAGTACTTC.

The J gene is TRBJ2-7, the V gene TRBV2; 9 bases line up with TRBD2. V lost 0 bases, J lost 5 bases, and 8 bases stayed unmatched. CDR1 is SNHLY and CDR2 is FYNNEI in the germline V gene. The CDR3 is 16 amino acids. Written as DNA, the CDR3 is TGTGCCAGCAGTGAAGCGCTGACGACTAGCGGCCACGAGCAGTACTTC. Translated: CASSEALTTSGHEQYF.

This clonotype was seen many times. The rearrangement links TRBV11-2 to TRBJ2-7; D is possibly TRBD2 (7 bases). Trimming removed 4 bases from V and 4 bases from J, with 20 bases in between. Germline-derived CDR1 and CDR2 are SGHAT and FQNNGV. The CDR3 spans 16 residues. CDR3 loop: CASSSLLRGLPYEQYF. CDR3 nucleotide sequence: TGTGCCAGCAGCTCGCTTTTGCGGGGGCTCCCTTACGAGCAGTACTTC.

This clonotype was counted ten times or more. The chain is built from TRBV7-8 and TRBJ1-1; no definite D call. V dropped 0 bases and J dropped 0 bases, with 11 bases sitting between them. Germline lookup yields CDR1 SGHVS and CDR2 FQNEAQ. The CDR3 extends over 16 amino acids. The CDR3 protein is CASSLARAAMNTEAFF. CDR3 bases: TGTGCCAGCAGCTTAGCGCGGGCAGCGATGAACACTGAAGCTTTCTTT.

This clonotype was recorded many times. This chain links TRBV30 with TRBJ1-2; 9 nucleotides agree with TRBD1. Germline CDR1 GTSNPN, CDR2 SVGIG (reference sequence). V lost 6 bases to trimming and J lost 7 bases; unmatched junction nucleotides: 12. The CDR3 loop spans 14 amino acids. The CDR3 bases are TGTGCCTGCCCCCGCGGGACAGGGTATTTTGGCTACACCTTC. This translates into CACPRGTGYFGYTF.

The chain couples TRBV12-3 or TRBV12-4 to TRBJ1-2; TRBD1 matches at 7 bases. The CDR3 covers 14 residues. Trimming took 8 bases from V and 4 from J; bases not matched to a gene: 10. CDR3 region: CASGESDRSYGYTF. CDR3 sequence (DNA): TGTGCCAGCGGGGAATCGGACAGGTCCTATGGCTACACCTTC.

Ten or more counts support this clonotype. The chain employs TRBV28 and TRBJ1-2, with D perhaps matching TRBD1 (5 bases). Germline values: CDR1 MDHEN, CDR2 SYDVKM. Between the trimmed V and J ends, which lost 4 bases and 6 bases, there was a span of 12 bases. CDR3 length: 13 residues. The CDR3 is CASSSNGGDGYTF. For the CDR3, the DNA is TGTGCCAGCAGTTCAAACGGGGGGGATGGCTACACCTTC.

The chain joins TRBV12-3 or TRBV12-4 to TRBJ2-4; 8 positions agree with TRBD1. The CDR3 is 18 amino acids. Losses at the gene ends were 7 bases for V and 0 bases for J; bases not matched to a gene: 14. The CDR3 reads CASTLITGGNRAKNIQYF. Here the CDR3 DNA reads TGTGCCAGCACCCTCATCACAGGGGGTAATAGAGCCAAAAACATTCAGTACTTC.